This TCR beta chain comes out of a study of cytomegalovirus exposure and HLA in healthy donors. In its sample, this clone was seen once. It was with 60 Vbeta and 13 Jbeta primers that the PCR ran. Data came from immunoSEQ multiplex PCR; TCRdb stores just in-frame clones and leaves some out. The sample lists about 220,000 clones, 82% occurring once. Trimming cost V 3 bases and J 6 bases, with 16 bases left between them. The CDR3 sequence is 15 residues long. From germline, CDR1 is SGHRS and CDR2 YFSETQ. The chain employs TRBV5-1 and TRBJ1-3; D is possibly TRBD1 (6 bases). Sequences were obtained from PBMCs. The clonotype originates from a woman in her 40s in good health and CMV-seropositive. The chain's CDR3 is CASSSSTGSKNTIYF. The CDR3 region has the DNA TGCGCCAGCAGCTCTTCGACAGGTTCGAAAAACACCATATATTTT.